The 13 T cell receptor beta chains in this list originate from one sample, sequenced in a study of vaccination and CD4 T cells after COVID-19. Antigens for these TCRs are unknown. With the Oncomine TCR Beta short-read assay, DNA from cultured CD4+ T cells was sequenced. TCRdb re-derived calls from the PCR reads in MiXCR, one entry per CDR3 protein. Of around 20,000 distinct CDR3 sequences detected, roughly half appear once; the ten largest clones hold 9.6%. Treatment reported: approximately nine-day PBMC culture with coronavirus spike peptide pools or control peptides (ViraFEST assay). Sequenced material: CD4+ T cells from blood, cultured in vitro. These receptors were taken from a human donor who had recovered from COVID-19.

Concerning this clonotype: With a much larger clone just one base away, this may be a read error. In DNA, the CDR3 is TGCAGTGCTAGACGGGACACCGTCTATGGCCACACCTTC. It encodes CSARRDTVYGHTF. V is TRBV20-1 and J is TRBJ1-2; D possibly corresponds to TRBD1 (6 bases). The germline gives CDR1 DFQATT, CDR2 SNEGSKA (reference sequence). The CDR3 contains 13 residues.

The rearrangement links TRBV28 to TRBJ1-2, with D possibly matching TRBD1 (6 bases). The CDR3 spans 13 residues. V lost 7 bases, J lost 4 bases, and 13 bases lay in between. Germline CDR1 MDHEN, CDR2 SYDVKM. CDR3: CASMAGGPYGYTF. CDR3 DNA: TGTGCCAGCATGGCTGGGGGGCCCTATGGCTACACCTTC.

This clonotype occurred a few times. V and J are TRBV5-6 and TRBJ1-2; 9 nucleotides agree with TRBD1. CDR1 is SGHDT and CDR2 is YYEEEE in the germline V gene. Trimming at V came to 4 bases and at J to 3 bases, leaving 7 bases not matched to a gene. The CDR3 has 15 residues. The CDR3 spells CASSRFGDRDYGYTF. The CDR3 coding sequence is TGTGCCAGCAGCCGCTTCGGGGACAGGGACTATGGCTACACCTTC. The entire variable domain, with the rest obtained from reference TRBV5-6 and TRBJ1-2, is as follows: DAGVTQSPTHLIKTRGQQVTLRCSPKSGHDTVSWYQQALGQGPQFIFQYYEEEERQRGNFPDRFSGHQFPNYSSELNVNALLLGDSALYLCASSRFGDRDYGYTFGSGTRLTVV.

V and J are TRBV12-5 and TRBJ2-3; 11 bases agree with TRBD2. CDR3 length: 17 amino acids. V trimming: 3 bases; J trimming: 2 bases; junction bases outside the gene matches: 7. The germline CDR1 and CDR2 sequences are LGHNT and FRNRAP. CDR3: CASGLVSGGAHTDTQYF. The CDR3 region has the DNA TGTGCTAGTGGTTTAGTTAGCGGGGGGGCACACACAGATACGCAGTATTTT.

The CDR3 DNA reads as TGTGCCTGGAGTGTAATGGTGGACTACGAGCAGTACTTC. Its protein is CAWSVMVDYEQYF. The chain carries TRBV30 and TRBJ2-7; unclear D gene. This CDR3 has 13 residues. Germline assignment: CDR1 GTSNPN and CDR2 SVGIG (reference sequence). V shed 0 bases and J shed 3 bases, with 9 bases lying between them.

The chain couples TRBV24-1 to TRBJ2-3; possible D gene TRBD2, 6 bases. CDR3 length: 16 amino acids. The germline CDR1 and CDR2 sequences are KGHDR and SFDVKD. V was shortened by 4 bases and J by 1 base, with 14 bases between the two germline ends. This CDR3 is CATSDSTSRGTDTQYF. The CDR3 nucleotides are TGTGCCACCAGTGACTCAACTAGCAGGGGCACAGATACGCAGTATTTT.

This rearrangement joins TRBV6-1 to TRBJ1-2; D is perhaps TRBD1 (5 bases). Trimming cost V 7 bases and J 5 bases, with 17 bases left between them. CDR1 MNHNS and CDR2 SASEGT come from the germline V gene. The CDR3 totals 14 residues. The CDR3 sequence: CASKAGYRNYGYTF. CDR3 in DNA: TGTGCCAGCAAAGCTGGTTACAGGAATTATGGCTACACCTTC.

This clonotype was seen a single time. The CDR3 sequence is CASSEAIDRAQRRTF. The CDR3 nucleotides are TGTGCCAGCAGTGAAGCGATCGACAGGGCGCAGCGCAGGACCTTC. The V call is TRBV2, the J call TRBJ1-2; 7 nucleotides align to TRBD1. J was trimmed by 14 bases and V by 0 bases; bases with no gene match: 15. The CDR3 has 15 amino acids. CDR1 is SNHLY and CDR2 is FYNNEI in the germline V gene.

The CDR3 DNA reads TGCAGTGCTAAGATCATCCGGGACAGAGTTTCTAACTATGGCTACACCTTC. Translating gives CSAKIIRDRVSNYGYTF. The gene calls are TRBV20-1 and TRBJ1-2, with 7 bases that match TRBD1. Trimming removed 4 bases from V and 0 bases from J; junction bases left unmatched: 14. The CDR3 sequence is 17 residues long. Looked up from germline, CDR1 is DFQATT and CDR2 is SNEGSKA (reference sequence).

The rearrangement links TRBV2 to TRBJ1-5; no clear D gene. This CDR3 region has 13 residues. CDR1 is SNHLY, CDR2 FYNNEI, per germline. V lost 7 bases, J lost 0 bases, and 7 bases lay in between. The CDR3 protein is CASTKYSNQPQHF. The CDR3 DNA sequence: TGTGCCAGCACGAAGTATAGCAATCAGCCCCAGCATTTT.

The chain recombines TRBV7-9 with TRBJ2-7; D is possibly TRBD1 (6 bases). CDR1 is SEHNR and CDR2 is FQNEAQ in the germline V gene (reference sequence). The CDR3 loop spans 15 amino acids. The V end lost 6 bases, the J end lost 8 bases, and 23 bases lay between the germline ends. CDR3 sequence (DNA): TGTGCCAGCAGTCAGGACAGTCTCCTCGGTGCGAAGCAGTACTTC. As protein: CASSQDSLLGAKQYF. The full variable domain, its missing parts supplied by reference TRBV7-9 and TRBJ2-7, is DTGVSQNPRHKITKRGQNVTFRCDPISEHNRLYWYRQTLGQGPEFLTYFQNEAQLEKSRLLSDRFSAERPKGSFSTLEIQRTEQGDSAMYLCASSQDSLLGAKQYFGPGTRLTVT.

The V and J genes are TRBV12-3 or TRBV12-4 and TRBJ2-2; D may be TRBD1 (6 bases). CDR3 length: 16 amino acids. Trimming shortened V by 5 bases and J by 1 base, and 14 bases separated the two germline ends. The CDR3 loop reads CASSPPGHLNTGELFF. CDR3 bases: TGTGCCAGCAGTCCCCCGGGACACCTGAACACCGGGGAGCTGTTTTTT.

The CDR3 region has the DNA TGTGCCAGCACCAACAGGGACCAGGGAGCTTTCTTT. This translates into CASTNRDQGAFF. V gene TRBV28 combines with J gene TRBJ1-1; tentative D call: TRBD1 (6 bases). The CDR3 is 12 amino acids. V was trimmed by 7 bases and J by 10 bases, leaving 16 bases between them. CDR1 is MDHEN, CDR2 SYDVKM, per germline.